This is a list of T cell receptor beta chains from one sample in a study of cytomegalovirus exposure and HLA in healthy donors. Repertoires were generated with immunoSEQ multiplex PCR, while TCRdb's copy carries only in-frame clones and drops some. The sample yields tens of thousands of clones, approximately 76% seen once. Sample: PBMCs. The origin of the receptors is a male donor in good health and CMV-seronegative. The CDR3 runs from the conserved cysteine through the conserved F or W. Fields, in order: J gene, clone size, D gene, V gene, CDR3 protein, CDR3 DNA. The D gene is left open where the match is weak. Only part of the rows carry a size: once, few, many, or a class if the clone is expanded.

J gene: TRBJ2-6; clone size: -; D gene: TRBD1; V gene: TRBV27; CDR3 protein: CASTTRGQGSGANVLTF; CDR3 DNA: TGTGCCAGCACCACGAGGGGACAGGGGTCTGGGGCCAACGTCCTGACTTTC
J gene: TRBJ2-7; clone size: -; D gene: -; V gene: TRBV20-1; CDR3 protein: CSARPVNEQYF; CDR3 DNA: TGCAGTGCTAGACCTGTGAACGAGCAGTACTTC
J gene: TRBJ1-1; clone size: -; D gene: -; V gene: TRBV19; CDR3 protein: CASSYYRNTEAFF; CDR3 DNA: TGTGCCAGTAGCTACTATAGGAACACTGAAGCTTTCTTT
J gene: TRBJ2-5; clone size: -; D gene: TRBD2; V gene: TRBV27; CDR3 protein: CASSPRLAGRETQYF; CDR3 DNA: TGTGCCAGCAGTCCCCGACTAGCGGGGAGGGAGACCCAGTACTTC
J gene: TRBJ1-1; clone size: -; D gene: TRBD1; V gene: TRBV4-3; CDR3 protein: CASSPQGKSSEAFF; CDR3 DNA: TGCGCCAGCAGCCCACAGGGGAAAAGCTCTGAAGCTTTCTTT
J gene: TRBJ2-7; clone size: -; D gene: -; V gene: TRBV6-5; CDR3 protein: CASSYSAVRRVFEQYF; CDR3 DNA: TGTGCCAGCAGTTACTCGGCAGTTCGGAGGGTGTTCGAGCAGTACTTC
J gene: TRBJ1-1; clone size: -; D gene: -; V gene: TRBV4-1; CDR3 protein: CASSQPNGGTRAFF; CDR3 DNA: TGCGCCAGCAGCCAACCAAACGGGGGGACGCGGGCTTTCTTT
J gene: TRBJ2-3; clone size: -; D gene: TRBD2; V gene: TRBV11-2; CDR3 protein: CASSSAGVADTQYF; CDR3 DNA: TGTGCCAGCAGCTCCGCGGGAGTAGCAGATACGCAGTATTTT
J gene: TRBJ1-1; clone size: -; D gene: -; V gene: TRBV5-6; CDR3 protein: CASSFADRVNTEAFF; CDR3 DNA: TGTGCCAGCAGCTTCGCCGACAGAGTAAACACTGAAGCTTTCTTT
J gene: TRBJ2-7; clone size: -; D gene: -; V gene: TRBV19; CDR3 protein: CASSLQVAYEQYF; CDR3 DNA: TGTGCCAGTAGTCTCCAGGTTGCCTACGAGCAGTACTTC
J gene: TRBJ1-4; clone size: -; D gene: -; V gene: TRBV6-5; CDR3 protein: CASSPRGGGNEKLFF; CDR3 DNA: TGTGCCAGCAGTCCACGGGGAGGGGGGAATGAAAAACTGTTTTTT
J gene: TRBJ2-7; clone size: -; D gene: -; V gene: TRBV6-6; CDR3 protein: CASSYSTYEQYF; CDR3 DNA: TGTGCCAGCAGTTACTCAACTTACGAGCAGTACTTC
J gene: TRBJ2-1; clone size: -; D gene: -; V gene: TRBV6-5; CDR3 protein: CASRPYWASAEQFF; CDR3 DNA: TGTGCCAGCCGGCCTTATTGGGCTTCCGCTGAGCAGTTCTTC
J gene: TRBJ1-3; clone size: -; D gene: -; V gene: TRBV9; CDR3 protein: CASSPTGLSGNTIYF; CDR3 DNA: TGTGCCAGCAGCCCCACAGGGCTATCAGGAAACACCATATATTTT
J gene: TRBJ2-7; clone size: -; D gene: TRBD2; V gene: TRBV5-1; CDR3 protein: CASSPTSSGSDEQYF; CDR3 DNA: TGCGCCAGCAGCCCCACCTCTAGCGGTAGTGACGAGCAGTACTTC
J gene: TRBJ2-2; clone size: -; D gene: TRBD2; V gene: TRBV11-3; CDR3 protein: CASSLFGPGGSGTGELFF; CDR3 DNA: TGTGCCAGCAGCTTATTCGGTCCGGGAGGGTCCGGCACCGGGGAGCTGTTTTTT
J gene: TRBJ2-7; clone size: -; D gene: -; V gene: TRBV18; CDR3 protein: CASSPGQGSYEQYF; CDR3 DNA: TGTGCCAGCTCACCAGGGCAGGGGTCGTACGAGCAGTACTTC
J gene: TRBJ1-4; clone size: -; D gene: TRBD1; V gene: TRBV5-6; CDR3 protein: CASSLDRGRYGPNEKLFF; CDR3 DNA: TGTGCCAGCAGCTTGGACAGGGGGCGATATGGTCCTAATGAAAAACTGTTTTTT
J gene: TRBJ1-1; clone size: -; D gene: -; V gene: TRBV5-1; CDR3 protein: CASSGGEGKAFF; CDR3 DNA: TGCGCCAGCAGCGGGGGCGAGGGGAAAGCTTTCTTT
J gene: TRBJ1-2; clone size: -; D gene: -; V gene: TRBV4-3; CDR3 protein: CASSQDQAGDGYTF; CDR3 DNA: TGCGCCAGCAGCCAAGATCAGGCAGGGGATGGCTACACCTTC
J gene: TRBJ2-7; clone size: -; D gene: TRBD1; V gene: TRBV5-4; CDR3 protein: CASSLTGGQGPYEQYF; CDR3 DNA: TGTGCCAGCAGCTTAACCGGGGGACAGGGGCCCTACGAGCAGTACTTC
J gene: TRBJ1-2; clone size: -; D gene: -; V gene: TRBV19; CDR3 protein: CASAVGGGYTF; CDR3 DNA: TGTGCCAGCGCAGTCGGAGGCGGCTACACCTTC
J gene: TRBJ2-3; clone size: -; D gene: -; V gene: TRBV20-1; CDR3 protein: CSADNTDTQYF; CDR3 DNA: TGCAGTGCTGACAACACAGATACGCAGTATTTT
J gene: TRBJ2-7; clone size: -; D gene: -; V gene: TRBV5-6; CDR3 protein: CASRNSGSRQHEQYF; CDR3 DNA: TGTGCCAGCAGAAACTCGGGGAGCAGGCAGCACGAGCAGTACTTC
J gene: TRBJ2-7; clone size: few; D gene: -; V gene: TRBV5-8; CDR3 protein: CASSLGQGLYEQYF; CDR3 DNA: TGTGCCAGCAGCTTGGGACAGGGACTCTACGAGCAGTACTTC
J gene: TRBJ2-7; clone size: -; D gene: TRBD2; V gene: TRBV27; CDR3 protein: CASSPSGGYEQYF; CDR3 DNA: TGTGCCAGCAGTCCCTCCGGGGGGTACGAGCAGTACTTC
J gene: TRBJ2-3; clone size: -; D gene: TRBD2; V gene: TRBV4-1; CDR3 protein: CASSQEGAGLTDTQYF; CDR3 DNA: TGCGCCAGCAGCCAAGAGGGAGCGGGGCTCACAGATACGCAGTATTTT
J gene: TRBJ2-7; clone size: -; D gene: -; V gene: TRBV9; CDR3 protein: CASSVAILSGRNEQYF; CDR3 DNA: TGTGCCAGCAGCGTTGCGATTCTGTCAGGGAGGAACGAGCAGTACTTC
J gene: TRBJ1-1; clone size: -; D gene: -; V gene: TRBV11-2; CDR3 protein: CASSLAWTRVQFGTEAFF; CDR3 DNA: TGTGCCAGCAGCTTAGCATGGACCAGGGTGCAGTTCGGCACTGAAGCTTTCTTT
J gene: TRBJ2-7; clone size: -; D gene: TRBD1; V gene: TRBV5-4; CDR3 protein: CASSFQDRDEQYF; CDR3 DNA: TGTGCCAGCAGCTTCCAGGACAGGGACGAGCAGTACTTC
J gene: TRBJ2-5; clone size: -; D gene: TRBD1; V gene: TRBV5-4; CDR3 protein: CASTSRQGGQETQYF; CDR3 DNA: TGTGCCAGCACCTCAAGACAGGGGGGACAAGAGACCCAGTACTTC
J gene: TRBJ1-3; clone size: -; D gene: -; V gene: TRBV19; CDR3 protein: CASSIERASGNTIYF; CDR3 DNA: TGTGCCAGTAGTATAGAGCGGGCCTCTGGAAACACCATATATTTT
J gene: TRBJ2-7; clone size: -; D gene: -; V gene: TRBV5-8; CDR3 protein: CASSLDRSSYEQYF; CDR3 DNA: TGTGCCAGCAGCTTGGACAGGAGCTCCTACGAGCAGTACTTC
J gene: TRBJ2-3; clone size: -; D gene: -; V gene: TRBV7-9; CDR3 protein: CASSLLAGGTDTQYF; CDR3 DNA: TGTGCCAGCAGCTTGTTGGCAGGGGGGACAGATACGCAGTATTTT
J gene: TRBJ2-5; clone size: -; D gene: TRBD1; V gene: TRBV7-9; CDR3 protein: CASIGTGRETQYF; CDR3 DNA: TGTGCCAGCATCGGGACAGGGCGAGAGACCCAGTACTTC
J gene: TRBJ2-1; clone size: -; D gene: TRBD1; V gene: TRBV7-2; CDR3 protein: CASSLTRDRVNEQFF; CDR3 DNA: TGTGCCAGCAGCTTAACCCGAGACAGGGTCAATGAGCAGTTCTTC
J gene: TRBJ1-4; clone size: -; D gene: TRBD1; V gene: TRBV28; CDR3 protein: CASKFHGTGGAWEKLFF; CDR3 DNA: TGTGCCAGCAAATTTCATGGGACAGGGGGCGCTTGGGAAAAACTGTTTTTT
J gene: TRBJ2-2; clone size: few; D gene: -; V gene: TRBV9; CDR3 protein: CASSVRTANTGELFF; CDR3 DNA: TGTGCCAGCAGCGTAAGGACTGCGAACACCGGGGAGCTGTTTTTT
J gene: TRBJ2-1; clone size: -; D gene: TRBD1; V gene: TRBV7-8; CDR3 protein: CASSLNPGQGYNEQFF; CDR3 DNA: TGTGCCAGCAGCCTAAACCCGGGACAGGGATACAATGAGCAGTTCTTC
J gene: TRBJ1-1; clone size: -; D gene: TRBD1; V gene: TRBV6-1; CDR3 protein: CASSLHRGTEAFF; CDR3 DNA: TGTGCCAGCAGTCTCCACAGGGGGACTGAAGCTTTCTTT
J gene: TRBJ1-4; clone size: once; D gene: -; V gene: TRBV7-2; CDR3 protein: CASSLAFTGFYEKLFF; CDR3 DNA: TGTGCCAGCAGCTTAGCGTTCACAGGGTTTTATGAAAAACTGTTTTTT
J gene: TRBJ2-6; clone size: -; D gene: TRBD2; V gene: TRBV5-4; CDR3 protein: CASSLARTSWRDSGANVLTF; CDR3 DNA: TGTGCCAGCAGCTTGGCAAGGACTAGCTGGAGGGACTCTGGGGCCAACGTCCTGACTTTC
J gene: TRBJ2-5; clone size: -; D gene: -; V gene: TRBV25-1; CDR3 protein: CASSDPPGTPVQETQYF; CDR3 DNA: TGTGCCAGCAGTGACCCCCCAGGGACACCGGTCCAAGAGACCCAGTACTTC
J gene: TRBJ1-2; clone size: -; D gene: -; V gene: TRBV5-5; CDR3 protein: CASSLAGGGNYGYTF; CDR3 DNA: TGTGCCAGCAGCTTGGCGGGGGGAGGGAACTATGGCTACACCTTC
J gene: TRBJ2-3; clone size: -; D gene: TRBD1; V gene: TRBV6-1; CDR3 protein: CASSEAVRTGRTDTQYF; CDR3 DNA: TGTGCCAGCAGTGAAGCTGTCAGGACAGGGCGTACAGATACGCAGTATTTT
J gene: TRBJ1-5; clone size: -; D gene: TRBD1; V gene: TRBV18; CDR3 protein: CASSPVQGWPQHF; CDR3 DNA: TGTGCCAGCTCACCAGTACAGGGGTGGCCCCAGCATTTT